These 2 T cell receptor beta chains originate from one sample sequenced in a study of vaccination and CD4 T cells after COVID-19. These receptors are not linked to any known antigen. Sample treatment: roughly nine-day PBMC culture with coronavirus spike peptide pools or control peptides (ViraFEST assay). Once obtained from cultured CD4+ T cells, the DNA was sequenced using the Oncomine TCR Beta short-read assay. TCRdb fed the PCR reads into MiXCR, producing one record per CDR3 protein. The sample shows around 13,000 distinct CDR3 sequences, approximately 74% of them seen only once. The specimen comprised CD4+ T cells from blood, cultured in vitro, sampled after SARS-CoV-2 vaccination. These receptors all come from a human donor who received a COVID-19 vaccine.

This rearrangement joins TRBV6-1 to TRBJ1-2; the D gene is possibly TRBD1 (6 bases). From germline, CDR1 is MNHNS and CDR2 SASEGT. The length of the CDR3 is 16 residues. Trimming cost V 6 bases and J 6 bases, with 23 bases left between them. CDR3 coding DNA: TGTGCCAGCAGCCATTACGGACATACAGGGCTAGATGGCTACACCTTC. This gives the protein CASSHYGHTGLDGYTF.

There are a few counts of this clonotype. The CDR3: CASSINREWGGELFF. The CDR3 DNA reads TGTGCCAGCAGTATAAACAGGGAGTGGGGCGGGGAGCTGTTTTTT. The V gene is TRBV27, the J gene TRBJ2-2; possibly TRBD1 for D (6 bases). Trimming removed 5 bases at V and 7 bases at J, with 17 bases between. The CDR3 has 15 residues. Germline V gene lookup returns CDR1 MNHEY and CDR2 SMNVEV (reference sequence).